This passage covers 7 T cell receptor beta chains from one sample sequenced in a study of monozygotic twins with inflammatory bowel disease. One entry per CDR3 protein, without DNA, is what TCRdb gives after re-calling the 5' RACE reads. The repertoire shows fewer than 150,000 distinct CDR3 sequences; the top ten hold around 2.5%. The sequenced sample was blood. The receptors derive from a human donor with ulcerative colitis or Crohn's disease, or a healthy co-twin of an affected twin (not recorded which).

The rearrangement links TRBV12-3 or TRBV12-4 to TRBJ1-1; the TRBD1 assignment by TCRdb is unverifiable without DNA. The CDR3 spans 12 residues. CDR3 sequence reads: CAIMTVYPQAFF.

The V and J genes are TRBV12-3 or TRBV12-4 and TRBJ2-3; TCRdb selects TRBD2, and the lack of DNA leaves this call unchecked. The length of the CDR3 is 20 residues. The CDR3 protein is CASSGPAPGLAGSEGDTQYF.

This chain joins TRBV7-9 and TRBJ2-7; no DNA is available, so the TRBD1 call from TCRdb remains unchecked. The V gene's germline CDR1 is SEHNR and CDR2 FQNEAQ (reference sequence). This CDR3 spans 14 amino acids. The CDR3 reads CASNSGTVDMRQYF.

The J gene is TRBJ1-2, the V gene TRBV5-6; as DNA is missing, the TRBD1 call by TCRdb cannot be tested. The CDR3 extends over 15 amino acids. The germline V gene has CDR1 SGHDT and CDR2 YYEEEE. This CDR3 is CASSPGDRAVYGYTF.

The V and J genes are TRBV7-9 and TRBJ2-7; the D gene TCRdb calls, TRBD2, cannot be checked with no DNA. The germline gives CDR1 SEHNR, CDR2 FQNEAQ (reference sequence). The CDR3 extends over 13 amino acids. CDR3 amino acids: CASSLALGHEQYF. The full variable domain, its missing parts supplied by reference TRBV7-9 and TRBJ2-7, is DTGVSQNPRHKITKRGQNVTFRCDPISEHNRLYWYRQTLGQGPEFLTYFQNEAQLEKSRLLSDRFSAERPKGSFSTLEIQRTEQGDSAMYLCASSLALGHEQYFGPGTRLTVT.

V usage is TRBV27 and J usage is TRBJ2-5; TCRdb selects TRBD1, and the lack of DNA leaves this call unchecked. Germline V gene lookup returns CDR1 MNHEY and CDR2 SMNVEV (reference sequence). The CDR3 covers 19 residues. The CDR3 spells CASSLYGHGLGGGRETQYF.

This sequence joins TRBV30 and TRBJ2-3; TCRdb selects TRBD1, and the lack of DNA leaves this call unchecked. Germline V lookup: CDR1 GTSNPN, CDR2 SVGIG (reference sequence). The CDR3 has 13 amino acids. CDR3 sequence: CAWSGGQGDTQYF.